Presented here are 9 T cell receptor beta chains from one specimen sequenced in a study of blood T cell repertoires in COVID-19. Generated by immunoSEQ multiplex PCR, the TCRdb table keeps only in-frame clones and is missing some. The table has some 30,000 clones, around 92% seen once. Source material: peripheral blood. These receptors were collected from a man aged 50 or older with active COVID-19.

Sample share makes this clone medium-sized. The chain has TRBV14 and TRBJ2-1, with a possible D match to TRBD1 (6 bases). Germline lookup yields CDR1 SGHDN and CDR2 FVKESK. V was cut by 3 bases and J by 11 bases, with 11 bases left in between. This CDR3 is built from 12 residues. In DNA, the CDR3 is TGTGCCAGCAGCCAGAACAGGGTTAAGCAGTTCTTC. Protein sequence: CASSQNRVKQFF.

V is TRBV28 and J is TRBJ1-5, with 7 nucleotides matching TRBD1. Looked up from germline, CDR1 is MDHEN and CDR2 is SYDVKM. This CDR3 contains 14 residues. V lost 6 bases and J lost 2; bases outside the gene matches: 4. The CDR3 sequence: CASRFTGGNQPQHF. CDR3 DNA sequence: TGTGCCAGCAGATTTACAGGGGGCAATCAGCCCCAGCATTTT.

The chain has TRBV28 and TRBJ1-6, with 7 bases lining up with TRBD1. Germline CDR1 reads MDHEN; CDR2 reads SYDVKM. Losses at the gene ends were 4 bases for V and 13 bases for J; bases not matched to a gene: 10. CDR3 length equals 14 residues. The CDR3 is CASSSDRVGSPLHF. CDR3 bases: TGTGCCAGCAGTTCCGACAGGGTGGGTTCGCCCCTCCACTTT.

The chain has TRBV5-1 and TRBJ1-5; no clear D. Per germline, CDR1 SGHRS and CDR2 YFSETQ. This CDR3 is built from 15 residues. Trimming left V 0 bases short and J 4 bases short, with 11 bases between. The CDR3 sequence is CASSLDGERNQPQHF. The CDR3 bases are TGCGCCAGCAGCTTGGACGGGGAAAGAAATCAGCCCCAGCATTTT.

The rearrangement uses TRBV4-1 and TRBJ2-1; the D gene is possibly TRBD2 (6 bases). Trimming removed 3 bases from V and 4 bases from J, with 13 bases in between. The CDR3 sequence is 15 residues long. Germline V gene data show CDR1 as MGHRA and CDR2 as YSYEKL. The CDR3 DNA is TGCGCCAGCAGCCAGACCGGGACTTTGTACAATGAGCAGTTCTTC. Its protein is CASSQTGTLYNEQFF.

This chain connects TRBV11-3 to TRBJ2-7, with TRBD1 as a possible D gene (5 bases). In germline, CDR1 is SGHNT, CDR2 YENEEA. CDR3 length: 15 amino acids. The V and J ends lost 1 base and 0 bases respectively, with 10 bases between them. CDR3 nucleotide sequence: TGTGCCAGCAGCTTAGGTCAGGGCAGCTCCTACGAGCAGTACTTC. Translated: CASSLGQGSSYEQYF.

This clone is a singleton in its sample. The chain couples TRBV28 to TRBJ2-6, with D maybe TRBD1 (5 bases). V was pared by 3 bases and J by 1 base, with 7 bases between. The CDR3 has 15 residues. Germline CDR1 and CDR2: MDHEN and SYDVKM. CDR3 nucleotide sequence: TGTGCCAGCAGTTTGGCAGGGTCTGGGGCCAACGTCCTGACTTTC. Its translation: CASSLAGSGANVLTF.

V gene TRBV5-6 combines with J gene TRBJ2-5, with a possible D match to TRBD1 (5 bases). The CDR3 has 15 amino acids. The germline CDR1 and CDR2 sequences are SGHDT and YYEEEE. With 0 bases removed from V and 4 bases from J, the gap between germline ends came to 13 bases. DNA for the CDR3: TGTGCCAGCAGCTTGGAGGGGTTCGAAGGAGAGACCCAGTACTTC. Translating gives CASSLEGFEGETQYF.

V usage is TRBV20-1 and J usage is TRBJ2-3; 9 bases match TRBD1. The CDR3 contains 11 residues. CDR1 and CDR2 (germline): DFQATT, SNEGSKA (reference sequence). Unmatched junction bases numbered 0, after V lost 3 bases and J lost 8 bases. The DNA of the CDR3 is TGCAGTGCTAGGACAGGGGGTACGCAGTATTTT. This encodes CSARTGGTQYF.